This T cell receptor (beta chain) was found in a study of CD8+ T cells in alopecia areata. After isolation, RNA underwent reverse transcription to generate cDNA as the sequencing template. Here immunoSEQ multiplex PCR was the method, and the copy in TCRdb shows in-frame clones only, minus some. The sample has 180,000 or so clones, roughly 50% seen once. Treatment in this sample: oral pan-JAK inhibitor, 5-10 mg twice daily. This material consisted of CD8+ T cells sorted from blood, taken at week 24, from a patient treated with tofacitinib. The receptor comes from a human donor with alopecia areata.

The CDR3 sequence is CAWSVRGATEAFF. DNA for the CDR3: TGTGCCTGGAGTGTACGGGGTGCCACTGAAGCTTTCTTT. This chain links TRBV30 with TRBJ1-1; the D is unclear. The CDR3 has 13 amino acids. Germline V lookup: CDR1 GTSNPN, CDR2 SVGIG (reference sequence). V was clipped by 0 bases and J by 4 bases, with 9 bases between them.